This T cell receptor beta chain was captured in a study of human T cells and chemical hapten exposure. Study findings and constraints: Controls had significantly fewer large CDR3 similarity clusters than were formed by expanded TCRs. TCRs above 1 in 1000 frequency did not change with DPC sensitization.

TCRdb redid the calling of the RACE reads with MiXCR, one entry per CDR3 protein. This table holds about 98,000 distinct CDR3 sequences, under 14% found once. This CDR3 has 15 amino acids. In germline, CDR1 is LNHDA, CDR2 SQIVND (reference sequence). After removal of 5 bases from V and 2 bases from J, the junction contained 6 bases not matched to a gene. This clonotype was detected only a few times. Its specificity is unknown. Time point described: pre-sensitization, week 0. Treatment meaning: therapeutic diphenylcyclopropenone sensitization with weekly scalp DPC. Unfractionated whole blood yielded total RNA.

V is TRBV19 and J is TRBJ1-5; TRBD1 matches at 7 bases. Sequencing was performed on whole blood, taken in connection with sensitization to the hapten diphenylcyclopropenone (DPC). The source is a woman aged 60-70 years with alopecia areata. Some clones in this sample may be carry-over from other donors' samples. The CDR3 DNA is TGTGCCAGTAGTTTCGGGACAGTGGGCAATCAGCCCCAGCATTTT. This sequence encodes CASSFGTVGNQPQHF.